A single sample is the source of the 10 T cell receptor beta chains below, sequenced in a study of control samples from healthy donors and cancer patients. Clones were sequenced by immunoSEQ multiplex PCR, and TCRdb holds only the in-frame ones, with some missing. The sample contains 78,000 or so clones, over 75% of which appear only once. Sequencing input: blood. All receptors come from a woman aged 50 to 60 in good health.

The chain couples TRBV7-9 to TRBJ2-2; no definite D call. The V gene lost 3 bases and the J gene lost 1 base, with 9 bases spanning the gap. The CDR3 consists of 15 residues. CDR1 is SEHNR and CDR2 is FQNEAQ in the germline V gene (reference sequence). The CDR3, as DNA: TGTGCCAGCAGCTTGATGGCACAGAACACCGGGGAGCTGTTTTTT. The encoded protein is CASSLMAQNTGELFF.

V gene TRBV6-5 combines with J gene TRBJ1-1, with 7 bases identical to TRBD1. V shed 7 bases and J 4 bases; nucleotides not matched to a gene: 9. The CDR3 is 14 residues long. Looked up from germline, CDR1 is MNHEY and CDR2 is SVGAGI. In DNA, the CDR3 is TGTGCCAGCACCAATCCGGGACAGCTCACTGAAGCTTTCTTT. Translating gives CASTNPGQLTEAFF.

Details on this clone: At one end, the junction sequence differs from germline, possibly due to a read error. The sample carries other DNA sequences with the same CDR3. J is TRBJ1-2 and V is TRBV6-5; D is perhaps TRBD1 (6 bases). This CDR3 spans 13 amino acids. Germline V lookup: CDR1 MNHEY, CDR2 SVGAGI. CDR3 protein: CASRQGTNYGYTF. As DNA, the CDR3 is TGTGCCAGCAGGCAGGGGACTAACTACGGCTACACCTTC.

The CDR3 loop reads CASSLAWQGSGGYTF. As DNA, the CDR3 is TGTGCCAGCAGCCTGGCATGGCAGGGATCAGGTGGCTACACCTTC. V gene TRBV6-5 combines with J gene TRBJ1-2; tentative D call: TRBD1 (5 bases). Trimming took off 6 bases at V and 7 bases at J, with 21 bases between the two ends. Germline V gives CDR1 MNHEY, CDR2 SVGAGI. The CDR3 is 15 amino acids.

The chain uses TRBV5-1 and TRBJ1-6; D ambiguous. CDR1 and CDR2 from the germline V gene are SGHRS and YFSETQ. Trimming removed 3 bases at V and 8 bases at J, with 12 bases between. The CDR3 totals 14 residues. In DNA, the CDR3 is TGCGCCAGCAGCTATCAACGAGATGATTCACCCCTCCACTTT. Translated: CASSYQRDDSPLHF.

The gene calls are TRBV5-6 and TRBJ2-7, with unresolved D. The CDR3 loop spans 11 amino acids. Trimming stripped 5 bases from V and 3 bases from J, with 6 bases between. CDR1 and CDR2 (germline): SGHDT, YYEEEE. The CDR3 loop reads CASSSHYEQYF. CDR3 in DNA: TGTGCCAGCAGTTCACACTACGAGCAGTACTTC. Using reference TRBV5-6 and TRBJ2-7 for the parts outside the CDR3, the full variable domain is DAGVTQSPTHLIKTRGQQVTLRCSPKSGHDTVSWYQQALGQGPQFIFQYYEEEERQRGNFPDRFSGHQFPNYSSELNVNALLLGDSALYLCASSSHYEQYFGPGTRLTVT.

The chain is built from TRBV7-9 and TRBJ1-1; TRBD1 agrees at 7 bases. The V gene's germline CDR1 is SEHNR and CDR2 FQNEAQ (reference sequence). V lost 1 base, J lost 10 bases, and 6 bases stayed unmatched. CDR3 length: 13 amino acids. The CDR3 spells CASSLGPTGRAFF. CDR3 DNA sequence: TGTGCCAGCAGCTTAGGCCCGACAGGGAGAGCTTTCTTT.

The chain couples TRBV9 to TRBJ1-1; D is unclear. The CDR3 runs to 12 residues. Trimming took 4 bases from V and 5 from J, leaving 9 bases between them. Per germline, CDR1 SGDLS and CDR2 YYNGEE. The CDR3 DNA is TGTGCCAGCAGCCAGATGGGGACTGAAGCTTTCTTT. Translated, it gives CASSQMGTEAFF.

The chain has TRBV3-1 (or the pseudogene TRBV3-2) and TRBJ2-7; TRBD2 is a possible D gene (5 bases). CDR1 LGHDT and CDR2 YNNKEL come from the germline V gene (reference sequence). The CDR3 length is 13 residues. The ends were cut back, 5 bases at V and 3 bases at J, with 11 bases in the middle. CDR3 amino acids: CASSLDFLYEQYF. In nucleotides, the CDR3 is TGTGCCAGCAGCTTGGACTTCCTCTACGAGCAGTACTTC.

The J gene is TRBJ2-2, the V gene TRBV4-1; D uncertain. The germline V gene encodes CDR1 MGHRA and CDR2 YSYEKL. V lost 5 bases to trimming and J lost 3 bases, with 16 bases between them. This CDR3 is built from 16 residues. The CDR3 DNA reads TGCGCCAGCAGCGTAGGACCCCTGGCTTACACCGGGGAGCTGTTTTTT. Translating it yields CASSVGPLAYTGELFF.